The rows below give T cell receptor beta chains drawn from one sample of a study of cytomegalovirus exposure and HLA in healthy donors. Method: immunoSEQ multiplex PCR; TCRdb's copy keeps in-frame clones and lacks some. This sample yields 100,000 to 150,000 clones, of which around 90% are seen a single time; roughly 2% belongs to the top ten. Sequenced sample: PBMCs. The receptors were gathered from a woman aged 18-30 years in good health and CMV-seronegative. Both conserved end residues are trimmed from each CDR3. Each record gives: D gene, V gene, CDR3 protein. The D gene is left open where the match is weak.

D: TRBD2; V: TRBV11-3; CDR3: ASSRADAGGLGEQF
D: .; V: TRBV19; CDR3: ASSIGREGCEQF
D: TRBD1; V: TRBV18; CDR3: ASSPPGQEDNEQF
D: .; V: TRBV11-3; CDR3: ASSHYVLATSHNEQF
D: .; V: TRBV14; CDR3: ASSQGAGEKLF
D: TRBD2; V: TRBV29-1; CDR3: SVEEASGRVEQF
D: .; V: TRBV6-1; CDR3: ASSQAIMAEAF
D: TRBD2; V: TRBV29-1; CDR3: SVEISGRAPYEQY
D: .; V: TRBV4-1; CDR3: ASSHPGMTGELF
D: TRBD1; V: TRBV2; CDR3: ASSEESGTGVYGYT
D: TRBD1; V: TRBV5-1; CDR3: ASSSIHRTGLSSYEQY
D: .; V: TRBV19; CDR3: ASGRLPTGNQPQH
D: TRBD1; V: TRBV5-1; CDR3: ASSVDRGDGELF
D: .; V: TRBV5-1; CDR3: ASRKQGNEKLF
D: .; V: TRBV9; CDR3: ASSVLAADTQY
D: TRBD2; V: TRBV6-6; CDR3: ATLSGRAGNEQF
D: TRBD2; V: TRBV30; CDR3: AWSVSSGSTDTQY
D: TRBD2; V: TRBV5-1; CDR3: ASSWLAGTYNEQF
D: .; V: TRBV30; CDR3: AWSVGLGPDGYT
D: TRBD1; V: TRBV5-1; CDR3: ASSYMPDRRGQETQY
D: TRBD2; V: TRBV2; CDR3: ASSPGLASYNEQF
D: .; V: TRBV5-1; CDR3: ASSGWRANTGELF
D: TRBD1; V: TRBV19; CDR3: ASTKTGDYGYT
D: TRBD1; V: TRBV11-3; CDR3: ASSPTAGTGTYGYT
D: .; V: TRBV2; CDR3: ASWGGHTGELF